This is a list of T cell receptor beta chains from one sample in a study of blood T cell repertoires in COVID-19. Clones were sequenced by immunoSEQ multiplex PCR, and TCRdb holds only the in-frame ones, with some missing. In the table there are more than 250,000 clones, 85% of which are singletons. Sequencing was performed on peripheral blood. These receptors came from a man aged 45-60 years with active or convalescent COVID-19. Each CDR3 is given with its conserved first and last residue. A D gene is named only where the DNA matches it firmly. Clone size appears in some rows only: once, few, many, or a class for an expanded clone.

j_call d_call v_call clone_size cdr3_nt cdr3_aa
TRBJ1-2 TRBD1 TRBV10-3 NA TGTGCCATCAGCAAGAGGGGGCCTGGAGATGGCTACACCTTC CAISKRGPGDGYTF
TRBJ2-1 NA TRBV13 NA TGTGCCAGCAGCTCAGACAATGAGCAGTTCTTC CASSSDNEQFF
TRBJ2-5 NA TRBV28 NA TGTGCCAGCAGTCCTTCTGGGAGGCCGGGGGAGACCCAGTACTTC CASSPSGRPGETQYF
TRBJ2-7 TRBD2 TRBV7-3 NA TGTGCCAGCAGCTTAAGTAGCGGGACGTCCTACGAGCAGTACTTC CASSLSSGTSYEQYF
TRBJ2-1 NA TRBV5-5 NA TGTGCCAGCAGCTTGGTAGGGGAAAACAATGAGCAGTTCTTC CASSLVGENNEQFF
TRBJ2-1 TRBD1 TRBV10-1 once TGCGCCAGCCGCACAGGGGGCGGCAGAGTCAATGAGCAGTTCTTC CASRTGGGRVNEQFF
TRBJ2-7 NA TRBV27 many TGTGCCAGCAGTTTAAGGGGCACCGCCTACGAGCAGTACTTC CASSLRGTAYEQYF
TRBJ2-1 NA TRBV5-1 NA TGCGCCAGCAGCTTGGAACAGCACTGGTTCTTC CASSLEQHWFF
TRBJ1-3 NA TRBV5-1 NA TGCGCCAGCAGCTTGGGAGGCTCTGGAAACACCATATATTTT CASSLGGSGNTIYF
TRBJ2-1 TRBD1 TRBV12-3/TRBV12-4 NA TGTGCCAGGACCGACAGGGACGGAGATGAGCAGTTCTTC CARTDRDGDEQFF
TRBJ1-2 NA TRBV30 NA TGTGCCTGGAGACCGACCCTGGGCGAGGGCGGGCATAACTATGGCTACACCTTC CAWRPTLGEGGHNYGYTF
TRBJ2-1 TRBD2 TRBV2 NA TGTGCCAGCAATCAACTAGCGGGAACGCATGAGCAGTTCTTC CASNQLAGTHEQFF
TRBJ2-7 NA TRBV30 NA TGTGCTTTCGGGGGCTCCTACGAGCAGTACTTC CAFGGSYEQYF
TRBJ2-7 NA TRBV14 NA TGTGCCAGCAGCCATGCAGGGGTCTACGAGCAGTACTTC CASSHAGVYEQYF
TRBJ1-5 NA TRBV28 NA TGTGCCAGCAGATATCGTGGGACACGGAGCAATCAGCCCCAGCATTTT CASRYRGTRSNQPQHF
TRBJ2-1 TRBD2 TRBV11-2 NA TGTGCCAGCAGCTTAGGACTAGCGGGAGACGACAATGAGCAGTTCTTC CASSLGLAGDDNEQFF